This TCR beta chain was obtained from a study of T cell responses to AZD1222 COVID-19 vaccine. Sequencing used immunoSEQ multiplex PCR; TCRdb keeps in-frame clones, though not all of them. The data show around 53,000 clones, with approximately 85% seen just once and around 20% held by the top ten. Of note for this clone: Antigen: not known.

This CDR3 region has 14 residues. The V end was cut by 2 bases, the J end by 3 bases, with 11 bases between. Germline CDR1 and CDR2: SGHNT and YYREEE (reference sequence). Whole-study findings and limits: Seropositivity was recorded at baseline in only 6 or 7 AZD1222 recipients. Unmutated variant regions reportedly attract nearly half of all spike-specific TCRs. Along spike, vaccine-associated CD4 TCRs were found throughout, with dominance at 160-218 and 743-854. Repertoire sampling happened only post peak T cell response.

Sequencing used peripheral blood, obtained on day 0 of MenACWY control vaccination. The source is an adult in good health. The rearrangement links TRBV5-4 to TRBJ2-5; D is perhaps TRBD1 or TRBD2 (5 bases each). Here the CDR3 DNA reads TGTGCCAGCAGCTTAATGGGGCGGGAAGAGACCCAGTACTTC. It codes for CASSLMGREETQYF.